The TCR beta chain under discussion was sequenced for a study of blood T cell repertoires in COVID-19. Methods used by the authors: The authors estimated nucleated cell counts from reference gene primer amplification. Assay: immunoSEQ multiplex PCR; the TCRdb copy retains only in-frame clones and omits some. V and J calls and clone size are given by that table; D and trimming were obtained from the DNA. This table holds hundreds of thousands of clones, more than 80% found once. The CDR3 consists of 15 residues. CDR1 is SGHRS and CDR2 is YFSETQ in the germline V gene. Losses at the gene ends were 1 base for V and 4 bases for J; bases not matched to a gene: 5.

This rearrangement joins TRBV5-1 to TRBJ2-3; 8 nucleotides line up with TRBD2. The specimen sequenced was peripheral blood. The sequence was collected from a woman aged 30 to 39 with COVID-19, enrolled during active disease. The CDR3 DNA reads as TGCGCCAGCAGCTTGAGGGGACTAGGATCAGATACGCAGTATTTT. Encoded protein: CASSLRGLGSDTQYF.